This T cell receptor (beta chain) was documented in a study of blood T cells in healthy people across ages. General study results and limits: Observed TCR beta diversity per million T cells went down as age went up. This fall followed a roughly linear course with age.

Using a J-beta primer mix together with a sample-barcoded 5' primer, a second PCR was run for roughly 7 to 11 cycles. Tags on each cDNA molecule came from a template-switch adaptor with 12 random nucleotides. TCRdb reanalysed the 5' RACE reads using MiXCR and keeps one entry per CDR3 protein. The sample holds more than 800,000 distinct CDR3 sequences, 29% seen once. The germline CDR1 and CDR2 sequences are MNHEY and SMNVEV (reference sequence). This CDR3 region has 14 residues. Deletions cut 6 bases from V and 3 bases from J, with 15 bases between. This clonotype was observed at least ten times. Its antigen remains unknown.

This TCR was recovered from a woman aged 80 or older in good health. The chain links TRBV27 to TRBJ2-7, with a tentative D call TRBD1 (6 bases). The sample comprised blood. Written as DNA, the CDR3 is TGTGCCAGCAGAACCAGACAGGAACTCTACGAGCAGTACTTC. It codes for CASRTRQELYEQYF.